Shown below are 18 T cell receptor beta chains from a single sample sequenced in a study of vaccination and CD4 T cells after COVID-19. The Oncomine TCR Beta short-read assay was what sequenced the DNA obtained from cultured CD4+ T cells. TCRdb independently ran MiXCR on the PCR reads; one entry per CDR3 protein. The profile covers about 20,000 distinct CDR3 sequences, with around 53% appearing a single time and 15% to 20% taken by the ten largest. Treatment indicated: roughly 10-day PBMC culture with coronavirus spike peptide pools or control peptides (ViraFEST assay). Antigens of these TCRs are unknown. Sequencing was performed on CD4+ T cells from blood, cultured in vitro. The receptors were gathered from a human donor who had recovered from COVID-19.

The V gene is TRBV7-9, the J gene TRBJ1-6; perhaps TRBD1 as D (6 bases). The V and J ends lost 3 bases and 6 bases respectively, with 9 bases between them. The CDR3 length is 14 residues. Germline V gene data show CDR1 as SEHNR and CDR2 as FQNEAQ (reference sequence). This CDR3 reads CASSFGQFNSPLHF. The CDR3 region has the DNA TGTGCCAGCAGCTTTGGACAGTTTAATTCACCCCTCCACTTT.

The V gene is TRBV4-3, the J gene TRBJ1-2; 8 positions match TRBD1. V lost 0 bases and J lost 5; bases outside the gene matches: 5. Germline lookup yields CDR1 LGHNA and CDR2 YSLEER. The CDR3 has 15 amino acids. The CDR3 spells CASSQEQGGRYGYTF. The CDR3 nucleotides read TGCGCCAGCAGCCAAGAACAGGGGGGCAGATATGGCTACACCTTC.

The chain is built from TRBV23-1 and TRBJ1-2; D is unresolved. TRBV23-1 is known as an ORF, though its function is uncertain. Trimming pared 7 bases from V and 2 bases from J, leaving 23 bases between. There are 17 residues in the CDR3. The CDR3 sequence: CASTGWGKFNGNYGYTF. CDR3 in DNA: TGCGCCAGCACGGGATGGGGTAAATTCAATGGGAACTATGGCTACACCTTC.

The rearrangement joins TRBV28 to TRBJ1-2, with TRBD1 matching over 10 bases. CDR1 MDHEN and CDR2 SYDVKM come from the germline V gene. The CDR3 contains 17 residues. V dropped 6 bases and J dropped 7; count of bases not matched to a gene: 17. The CDR3 bases are TGTGCCAGCAGCCGCGCGGGGACAGGGGATAAAGATGGTGGCTACACCTTC. Translation gives CASSRAGTGDKDGGYTF.

This chain uses TRBV20-1 with TRBJ1-1, with 7 bases matching TRBD1. The ends lost 3 bases at V and 1 base at J; junction bases unmatched: 11. In germline, CDR1 is DFQATT, CDR2 SNEGSKA (reference sequence). The CDR3 spans 16 residues. CDR3 in DNA: TGCAGTGCTAGGAAGCCCCCGGGACAGAGGAACACTGAAGCTTTCTTT. Protein: CSARKPPGQRNTEAFF.

This clonotype was seen more than once but under ten times. The gene calls are TRBV20-1 and TRBJ2-7; D is undetermined. Germline CDR1 and CDR2: DFQATT and SNEGSKA (reference sequence). V lost 2 bases and J 3 bases, leaving 11 bases between the germline ends. This CDR3 has 13 amino acids. The DNA of the CDR3 is TGCAGTGCTAGACTTGGGCCTATCTACGAGCAGTACTTC. Its translation is CSARLGPIYEQYF.

This clonotype was detected only a few times. The chain uses TRBV20-1 and TRBJ2-7; D may correspond to TRBD1 or TRBD2 (6 bases each). There are 15 residues in the CDR3. V shed 0 bases and J shed 3 bases, with 15 bases lying between them. In germline, CDR1 is DFQATT, CDR2 SNEGSKA (reference sequence). CDR3 protein: CSARDLTGRLYEQYF. For the CDR3, the DNA is TGCAGTGCTAGAGATCTCACAGGGAGGCTCTACGAGCAGTACTTC.

Concerning this clonotype: This may be a read error: a much more frequent sequence differs by one nucleotide. J is TRBJ1-1 and V is TRBV19; the D is unclear. Germline V CDR1 and CDR2: LNHDA, SQIVND (reference sequence). CDR3 size: 14 residues. The CDR3 sequence: CTSSIIERNTEAFF. The CDR3 coding sequence is TGTACCAGTAGTATTATAGAGAGGAACACTGAAGCTTTCTTT.

This chain connects TRBV10-1 to TRBJ2-7; D tentatively reads TRBD1 or TRBD2 (5 bases each). This CDR3 contains 15 residues. Germline lookup yields CDR1 WNHNN and CDR2 SYGVQD (reference sequence). Trimming took off 4 bases at V and 4 bases at J, with 17 bases between the two ends. The CDR3 protein is CASSGPRGTAYEQYF. In nucleotides, the CDR3 is TGCGCCAGCAGTGGACCGAGGGGAACAGCTTACGAGCAGTACTTC.

This clonotype was recorded only once. V usage is TRBV5-1 and J usage is TRBJ2-7, with D perhaps being TRBD1 or TRBD2 (6 bases each). This CDR3 comprises 15 residues. Trimming pared 4 bases from V and 3 bases from J, leaving 17 bases between. Per germline, CDR1 SGHRS and CDR2 YFSETQ. The CDR3 bases are TGCGCCAGCAGCGGAGAAGGCAGGGGAGGCTACGAGCAGTACTTC. It yields the protein CASSGEGRGGYEQYF.

The rearrangement links TRBV6-1 to TRBJ1-6; D is ambiguous. The CDR3 is made up of 15 amino acids. V lost 4 bases and J 4 bases, leaving 11 bases between the germline ends. Germline CDR1 is MNHNS and CDR2 is SASEGT. The CDR3 nucleotides are TGTGCCAGCAGTGGCACAGATACGTATAATTCACCCCTCCACTTT. It yields the protein CASSGTDTYNSPLHF.

J is TRBJ2-1 and V is TRBV5-8; 9 bases map to TRBD1. Germline V gene sequence: CDR1 SGHTS, CDR2 YDEGEE. The CDR3 extends over 13 amino acids. The V and J ends lost 7 bases and 2 bases, in that order; junction bases with no gene match: 1. This CDR3 reads CASDRGAYNEQFF. The CDR3 DNA is TGTGCCAGCGACAGGGGGGCCTACAATGAGCAGTTCTTC.

V is TRBV20-1 and J is TRBJ2-5; 7 bases line up with TRBD2. V lost 5 bases to trimming and J lost 0 bases; unmatched junction nucleotides: 6. Germline V gives CDR1 DFQATT, CDR2 SNEGSKA (reference sequence). The CDR3 is made up of 14 amino acids. This CDR3 is CSAPSGANQETQYF. The CDR3 DNA follows: TGCAGTGCTCCAAGCGGGGCGAACCAAGAGACCCAGTACTTC.

This clonotype came up a few times. The V and J genes are TRBV19 and TRBJ2-7, with D tentatively TRBD1 (5 bases). The CDR3 loop spans 15 amino acids. The germline gives CDR1 LNHDA, CDR2 SQIVND (reference sequence). The ends were cut back, 2 bases at V and 2 bases at J, with 13 bases in the middle. CDR3: CASSIRKGYPYEQYF. The CDR3 nucleotides read TGTGCCAGTAGTATAAGAAAGGGGTATCCCTACGAGCAGTACTTC.

V is TRBV27 and J is TRBJ1-5; 10 bases fit TRBD1. This CDR3 has 15 amino acids. The V segment lost 6 bases and the J segment 2 bases; nucleotides outside the gene matches: 4. CDR1 is MNHEY and CDR2 is SMNVEV in the germline V gene (reference sequence). CDR3 in DNA: TGTGCCAGCAGCCCCGGGACAGGGGGCAATCAGCCCCAGCATTTT. Protein product: CASSPGTGGNQPQHF.

This clonotype turned up a few times. The J gene is TRBJ1-2, the V gene TRBV7-9, with TRBD1 matching 10 bases. Germline assignment: CDR1 SEHNR and CDR2 FQNEAQ (reference sequence). J was trimmed by 1 base and V by 4 bases; bases with no gene match: 12. The CDR3 runs to 18 residues. DNA of the CDR3: TGTGCCAGCAGCTCACCACGGGACAGGGGAGCCCTTAACTATGGCTACACCTTC. Protein sequence: CASSSPRDRGALNYGYTF.

The rearrangement uses TRBV28 and TRBJ2-2, with 10 bases identical to TRBD1. Germline V gene sequence: CDR1 MDHEN, CDR2 SYDVKM. The CDR3 extends over 16 amino acids. V gave up 2 bases and J gave up 4 bases; unmatched junction bases: 4. CDR3 DNA: TGTGCCAGCAGTTTAGGCGGGACAGGGGTCACCGGGGAGCTGTTTTTT. Protein sequence: CASSLGGTGVTGELFF.

The rearrangement joins TRBV6-5 to TRBJ1-1; 7 bases fit TRBD1. The V gene's germline CDR1 is MNHEY and CDR2 SVGAGI. The V and J ends lost 0 bases and 6 bases, in that order; junction bases with no gene match: 7. This CDR3 has 15 residues. The CDR3 protein is CASSYSRGGLPEAFF. CDR3 nucleotides: TGTGCCAGCAGTTACTCGAGAGGGGGCCTCCCTGAAGCTTTCTTT.